Listed below are T cell receptor beta chains from one sample, sequenced in a study of T cell changes during pregnancy in multiple sclerosis. Repertoires were generated with immunoSEQ multiplex PCR, while TCRdb's copy carries only in-frame clones and drops some. The repertoire holds just over 65,000 clones, about 90% seen once, with roughly 0.85% in the top ten. The input for sequencing was peripheral blood, taken in the second trimester of pregnancy. These receptors were collected from a female donor with multiple sclerosis, enrolled in a pregnancy study. CDR3s include the opening cysteine and the closing phenylalanine or tryptophan. D genes are given only for firm matches. Size tells how often a clone was seen (once, few, many) or the class of an expanded clone, and some rows leave it out.

V gene	clone size	J gene	D gene	CDR3 DNA	CDR3 protein
TRBV5-4	NA	TRBJ1-6	TRBD1	TGTGCCAGCAGCCCACAGGGGTTCAACAATTCACCCCTCCACTTT	CASSPQGFNNSPLHF
TRBV6-1	NA	TRBJ1-1	NA	TGTGCCAGCAGTGATGAGGCTAACACTGAAGCTTTCTTT	CASSDEANTEAFF
TRBV12-2	NA	TRBJ1-2	NA	TGTGCAAGTCGCCGGGACAGCTATGGCTACACCTTC	CASRRDSYGYTF
TRBV29-1	NA	TRBJ2-7	TRBD1	TGCAGCGTTAAACCGGGACAGGGGATCCACGAGCAGTACTTC	CSVKPGQGIHEQYF
TRBV16	NA	TRBJ1-6	TRBD1	TGTGCCAGCAGCCGATCCCGGGACAGGGCAAATTCACCCCTCCACTTT	CASSRSRDRANSPLHF
TRBV6-5	NA	TRBJ2-7	NA	TGTGCCAGCAGTTACTCAGAGGGAAACGAGCAGTACTTC	CASSYSEGNEQYF
TRBV9	once	TRBJ2-5	NA	TGTGCCAGCAGCGTAGGCGTTGCGGAGACCCAGTACTTC	CASSVGVAETQYF
TRBV5-1	once	TRBJ2-5	TRBD1	TGCGCCAGCAGCTTCATGACAGGGGGCCAAGAGACCCAGTACTTC	CASSFMTGGQETQYF
TRBV18	NA	TRBJ1-6	NA	TGTGCCAGCTCACTCGACTCTGGCTATAATTCACCCCTCCACTTT	CASSLDSGYNSPLHF
TRBV7-9	once	TRBJ1-1	TRBD1	TGTGCCAGCAGCCCCTCGGGACAGACGAACACTGAAGCTTTCTTT	CASSPSGQTNTEAFF
TRBV5-4	NA	TRBJ2-5	NA	TGTGCCAGCAGCCCCTTTAGCCAAGAGACCCAGTACTTC	CASSPFSQETQYF
TRBV5-1	NA	TRBJ1-3	TRBD1	TGCGCCAGCAGCCTTGGGACAGGGGGAAACACCATATATTTT	CASSLGTGGNTIYF
TRBV19	NA	TRBJ2-7	TRBD1	TGTGCCAGTAGCCCGGGACAGGGACCCAACGAGCAGTACTTC	CASSPGQGPNEQYF
TRBV7-2	NA	TRBJ2-7	TRBD2	TGTGCCAGCAGCCGACAACTAGCGGGGTCCACCTACGAGCAGTACTTC	CASSRQLAGSTYEQYF
TRBV2	NA	TRBJ1-2	NA	TGTGCCACGAAAGGGGATTATGGCTACACCTTC	CATKGDYGYTF
TRBV4-3	once	TRBJ2-7	TRBD2	TGCGCCAGCAGCCAAGGGACTAGCGTCGACGAGCAGTACTTC	CASSQGTSVDEQYF
TRBV19	NA	TRBJ2-7	TRBD2	TGTGCCAGTAGTAAACTAGCGGGGGGCCTTAGCTCCTACGAGCAGTACTTC	CASSKLAGGLSSYEQYF
TRBV7-2	NA	TRBJ1-5	NA	TGTGCCAGCAGCCCTGGGCAGGGGCCCTATCAGCCCCAGCATTTT	CASSPGQGPYQPQHF
TRBV13	few	TRBJ2-5	TRBD1	TGTGCCAGCAGCTTACGGGACAGGCGGCCCCTTCAAGAGACCCAGTACTTC	CASSLRDRRPLQETQYF
TRBV27	many	TRBJ1-5	NA	TGTGCCAGCAGGCCATTCCGGGACTCTCGGAGCAATCAGCCCCAGCATTTT	CASRPFRDSRSNQPQHF
TRBV18	once	TRBJ1-1	NA	TGTGCCAGCTCTTTAAATGTTGCAGTGAACACTGAAGCTTTCTTT	CASSLNVAVNTEAFF
TRBV7-2	NA	TRBJ1-6	NA	TGTGCCAGCAGCTTAGTCTGGGGGGGCGGTAATTCACCCCTCCACTTT	CASSLVWGGGNSPLHF
TRBV29-1	NA	TRBJ1-2	NA	TGCAGCGTCCGGGTAGTGGCGGCCCTCTCTGGCTACACCTTC	CSVRVVAALSGYTF
TRBV5-1	once	TRBJ1-4	TRBD1	TGCGCCAGCAGCTTGTGGGGGACAGCGAATGAAAAACTGTTTTTT	CASSLWGTANEKLFF
TRBV19	NA	TRBJ2-7	NA	TGTGCCAGTTGGGGCGGGGCTTCCTACGAGCAGTACTTC	CASWGGASYEQYF